These 10 T cell receptor beta chains originate from one sample sequenced in a study of CD8 T cells in ankylosing spondylitis. These receptors are not linked to any known antigen. Findings of the study overall: Blood from ankylosing spondylitis patients appeared to carry a characteristic roughly 8-variant TCR beta motif.

TCRdb reanalysed the 5' RACE reads using MiXCR and keeps one entry per CDR3 protein. The data hold more than 650,000 distinct CDR3 sequences, with roughly 12% observed a single time. The sample comprised blood, either unsorted or a sorted T cell fraction (not recorded which). These TCRs come from a male donor with ankylosing spondylitis.

There are a few counts of this clonotype. V and J are TRBV20-1 and TRBJ2-7, with a tentative D call TRBD1 (5 bases). Trimming removed 5 bases from V and 3 bases from J, with 8 bases in between. From germline, CDR1 is DFQATT and CDR2 SNEGSKA (reference sequence). The CDR3 runs 11 residues. This CDR3 is CSAQTVYEQYF. For the CDR3, the DNA is TGCAGTGCTCAGACAGTCTACGAGCAGTACTTC.

V usage is TRBV27 and J usage is TRBJ1-2, with D possibly being TRBD1 (6 bases). V was shortened by 0 bases and J by 0 bases, with 14 bases between the two germline ends. The germline CDR1 and CDR2 sequences are MNHEY and SMNVEV (reference sequence). This CDR3 is 17 amino acids long. The DNA of the CDR3 is TGTGCCAGCAGTTTATCACACACATACAGGGCTAACTATGGCTACACCTTC. Its translation is CASSLSHTYRANYGYTF.

This clonotype was seen more than once but under ten times. V usage is TRBV20-1 and J usage is TRBJ1-5, with 9 bases lining up with TRBD1. V gave up 0 bases and J gave up 4 bases; unmatched junction bases: 7. The CDR3 is made up of 16 amino acids. CDR1 DFQATT and CDR2 SNEGSKA come from the germline V gene (reference sequence). CDR3 protein: CSARDFGQGSNQPQHF. The CDR3 coding sequence is TGCAGTGCTAGAGATTTCGGACAGGGGTCAAATCAGCCCCAGCATTTT.

This clonotype was counted only a few times. V and J are TRBV20-1 and TRBJ2-3; 8 bases fit TRBD2. Germline V gives CDR1 DFQATT, CDR2 SNEGSKA (reference sequence). The junction had 7 bases not matched to a gene; V was cut back by 7 bases and J by 4 bases. The CDR3 is made up of 13 amino acids. The CDR3 sequence is CSVREGRADTQYF. The CDR3 coding sequence is TGCAGTGTCCGGGAGGGCCGGGCAGATACGCAGTATTTT.

This clonotype was observed a few times. The chain recombines TRBV12-3 or TRBV12-4 with TRBJ2-1, with a tentative D call TRBD1 (6 bases). The CDR3 sequence is 12 residues long. Trimming pared 6 bases from V and 9 bases from J, leaving 12 bases between. The CDR3 DNA is TGTGCCAGCAGGGGTACAGGGCTTGAGCAGTTCTTC. Its translation is CASRGTGLEQFF.

The V call is TRBV20-1, the J call TRBJ2-7; D tentatively fits TRBD1 or TRBD2 (5 bases each). In germline, CDR1 is DFQATT, CDR2 SNEGSKA (reference sequence). V was pared by 5 bases and J by 4 bases, with 15 bases between. This CDR3 region has 13 residues. CDR3 residues: CSASPGPRYEQYF. The CDR3, as DNA: TGCAGTGCTTCTCCGGGACCTCGTTACGAGCAGTACTTC.

This clonotype has a handful of counts. The chain has TRBV6-1 and TRBJ1-5; D remains unclear. The CDR3 sequence is 13 residues long. Trimming stripped 3 bases from V and 11 bases from J, with 14 bases between. The germline CDR1 and CDR2 sequences are MNHNS and SASEGT. The CDR3 DNA is TGTGCCAGCAGTGAGTCTTACTTCGGGTCCCAGCATTTT. Protein: CASSESYFGSQHF.

This clonotype has at least ten counts. The chain is built from TRBV24-1 and TRBJ2-1; the D is unclear. The CDR3 has 16 residues. Germline V gene lookup returns CDR1 KGHDR and CDR2 SFDVKD. V was pared by 0 bases and J by 0 bases, with 8 bases between. The CDR3 region is CATSDLKPASYNEQFF. The CDR3 nucleotides are TGTGCCACCAGTGATTTGAAGCCAGCCTCCTACAATGAGCAGTTCTTC.

This clonotype was detected a few times. The chain joins TRBV20-1 to TRBJ1-2; D possibly corresponds to TRBD1 (5 bases). The ends were cut back, 3 bases at V and 6 bases at J, with 14 bases in the middle. This CDR3 is built from 13 residues. Looked up from germline, CDR1 is DFQATT and CDR2 is SNEGSKA (reference sequence). The DNA of the CDR3 is TGCAGTGCTAGGAGACAGCTCAGGCATGGCTACACCTTC. It is translated as CSARRQLRHGYTF.

This clonotype was picked up many times. The rearrangement uses TRBV11-2 and TRBJ2-5; perhaps TRBD1 as D (6 bases). The ends were cut back, 5 bases at V and 4 bases at J, with 14 bases in the middle. The CDR3 has 14 residues. Germline CDR1 SGHAT, CDR2 FQNNGV. The CDR3: CASSQQGLIETQYF. The CDR3 nucleotides read TGTGCCAGCAGCCAACAGGGATTGATAGAGACCCAGTACTTC. The whole variable domain, filled in from reference TRBV11-2 and TRBJ2-5, reads EAGVAQSPRYKIIEKRQSVAFWCNPISGHATLYWYQQILGQGPKLLIQFQNNGVVDDSQLPKDRFSAERLKGVDSTLKIQPAKLEDSAVYLCASSQQGLIETQYFGPGTRLLVL.